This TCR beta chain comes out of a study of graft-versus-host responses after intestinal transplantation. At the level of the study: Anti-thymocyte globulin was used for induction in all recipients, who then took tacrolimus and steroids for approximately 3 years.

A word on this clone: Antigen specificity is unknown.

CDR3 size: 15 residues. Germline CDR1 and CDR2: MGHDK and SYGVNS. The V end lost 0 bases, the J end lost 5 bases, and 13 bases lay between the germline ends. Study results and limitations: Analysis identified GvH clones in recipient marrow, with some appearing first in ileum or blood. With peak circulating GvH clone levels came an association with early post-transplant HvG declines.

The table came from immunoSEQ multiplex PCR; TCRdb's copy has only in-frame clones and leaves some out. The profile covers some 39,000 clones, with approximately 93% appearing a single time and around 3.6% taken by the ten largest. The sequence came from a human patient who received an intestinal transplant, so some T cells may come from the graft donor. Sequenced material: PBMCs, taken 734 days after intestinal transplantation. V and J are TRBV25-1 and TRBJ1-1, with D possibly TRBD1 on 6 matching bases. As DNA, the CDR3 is TGTGCCAGCAGTGAATATGCAACAGGGAAGACTGAAGCTTTCTTT. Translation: CASSEYATGKTEAFF.